The clone carrying this T cell receptor beta chain was observed a single time. Germline V gives CDR1 SGHNT, CDR2 YYREEE (reference sequence). Trimming left V 4 bases short and J 4 bases short, with 8 bases between. The CDR3 runs to 12 residues. The data derive from a study of T cells of healthy individuals. Each CDR3 protein is one row after TCRdb ran MiXCR on the 5' RACE reads. Of about 82,000 distinct CDR3 sequences listed, 5% are singletons. This TCR derives from a female donor in good health. This chain uses TRBV5-4 with TRBJ1-1; possible D gene TRBD1, 5 bases. CDR3 in amino acids: CASSRQSTEAFF. The CDR3 DNA reads TGTGCCAGCAGCCGACAGAGCACTGAAGCTTTCTTT.